The 17 T cell receptor beta chains below were found in one sample sequenced in a study of T cells in Graves' hyperthyroidism and ophthalmopathy. Amplification yielded TCR beta CDR3 regions, with RNA transcripts as the source. A set of HTBI primers served as the primers for a first-round RT-PCR of the TCR CDR3. TCRdb reprocessed the multiplex PCR reads with MiXCR, giving one entry per CDR3 protein. The table records approximately 590,000 distinct CDR3 sequences, approximately 15% of them present only once. The sample consisted of blood. The receptors stem from a woman younger than 45 with Graves' hyperthyroidism.

The chain recombines TRBV7-9 with TRBJ2-2; D not certain. Germline loops: CDR1 SEHNR, CDR2 FQNEAQ (reference sequence). Trimming left V 2 bases short and J 0 bases short, with 19 bases between. The CDR3 has 19 residues. DNA of the CDR3: TGTGCCAGCAGCTTAAGACCCGGTGGGCGACTCCCGAACACCGGGGAGCTGTTTTTT. This translates into CASSLRPGGRLPNTGELFF.

The chain combines TRBV5-1 with TRBJ2-7, with D tentatively TRBD1 (6 bases). This CDR3 contains 15 residues. V was pared by 4 bases and J by 1 base, with 15 bases between. The V gene's germline CDR1 is SGHRS and CDR2 YFSETQ. DNA of the CDR3: TGCGCCAGCAGCGACGGACAGACACAATCCTACGAGCAGTACTTC. Its translation is CASSDGQTQSYEQYF. Full variable domain (outside the CDR3, taken from reference TRBV5-1 and TRBJ2-7): KAGVTQTPRYLIKTRGQQVTLSCSPISGHRSVSWYQQTPGQGLQFLFEYFSETQRNKGNFPGRFSGRQFSNSRSEMNVSTLELGDSALYLCASSDGQTQSYEQYFGPGTRLTVT.

To note about this clonotype: It may be a read error: a sequence one base away is much more abundant. The V gene is TRBV6-2 or TRBV6-3, the J gene TRBJ2-4; 7 nucleotides align to TRBD1. Germline V gene sequence: CDR1 MNHEY, CDR2 SVGEGT. The CDR3 consists of 12 residues. CDR3 nucleotides: TGTGTCAGCGAAGGACAGGAAAACATTCAGTACTTC. It is translated as CVSEGQENIQYF.

This clonotype was observed at least ten times. J is TRBJ1-5 and V is TRBV6-2 or TRBV6-3, with 8 bases matching TRBD1. The germline V gene has CDR1 MNHEY and CDR2 SVGEGT. The CDR3 extends over 15 amino acids. V was pared by 5 bases and J by 2 bases, with 5 bases of the junction left unmatched. The CDR3 loop reads CASSRTGSGNQPQHF. DNA of the CDR3: TGTGCCAGCAGTCGGACAGGGTCGGGCAATCAGCCCCAGCATTTT.

Many counts were recorded for this clonotype. V usage is TRBV20-1 and J usage is TRBJ2-1; D perhaps matches TRBD2 (6 bases). Per the germline V gene, CDR1 is DFQATT and CDR2 is SNEGSKA (reference sequence). This CDR3 has 16 residues. Trimming cost V 0 bases and J 7 bases, with 19 bases left between them. This CDR3 reads CSARDRVREWGNEQFF. The CDR3 DNA reads TGCAGTGCTAGAGATCGGGTCCGGGAGTGGGGAAATGAGCAGTTCTTC.

This clonotype appeared many times. The V call is TRBV7-3, the J call TRBJ2-2; no clear D. This CDR3 has 13 amino acids. Trimming removed 9 bases from V and 0 bases from J, with 8 bases in between. Germline V gene data show CDR1 as SGHTA and CDR2 as FQGTGA. As DNA, the CDR3 is TGTGCCAGTGGCAGGACGAACACCGGGGAGCTGTTTTTT. It is translated as CASGRTNTGELFF.

This clonotype was detected a few times. Germline and junction disagree at one end, which may indicate a read error. This chain uses TRBV19 with TRBJ1-2; D uncertain. Germline V gives CDR1 LNHDA, CDR2 SQIVND (reference sequence). The CDR3 totals 12 residues. CDR3 bases: TGTACCAGGTTCAGCGCTAACTATGGCTACACCTTC. The encoded protein is CTRFSANYGYTF.

This clonotype was observed a few times. J is TRBJ2-3 and V is TRBV29-1, with a possible D match to TRBD1 (5 bases). The germline gives CDR1 SQVTM, CDR2 ANQGSEA. Trimming took 7 bases from V and 3 from J, leaving 14 bases between them. The CDR3 totals 13 residues. Here the CDR3 reads CSARAQGTDTQYF. In DNA form, the CDR3 reads TGCAGCGCCCGGGCCCAGGGAACAGATACGCAGTATTTT.

This chain joins TRBV7-2 and TRBJ2-1, with D possibly being TRBD2 (5 bases). CDR1 and CDR2 from the germline V gene are SGHTA and FQGNSA. Trimming removed 3 bases from V and 6 bases from J, with 9 bases in between. The CDR3 is 13 amino acids. The CDR3 loop reads CASSLPGSNEQFF. The DNA of the CDR3 is TGTGCCAGCAGCTTGCCGGGGAGCAATGAGCAGTTCTTC.

This clonotype was detected a few times. J is TRBJ2-1 and V is TRBV7-2; D gene unclear. Germline V CDR1 and CDR2: SGHTA, FQGNSA. The V gene lost 0 bases and the J gene lost 8 bases, with 14 bases spanning the gap. CDR3 length: 15 amino acids. CDR3 in amino acids: CASSLARSPGHEQFF. The DNA of the CDR3 is TGTGCCAGCAGCTTAGCGCGGTCCCCCGGGCATGAGCAGTTCTTC.

This clonotype was picked up many times. The rearrangement joins TRBV6-1 to TRBJ2-3, with a weak D call TRBD1 (5 bases). The CDR3 contains 13 residues. V was cut by 4 bases and J by 4 bases, with 9 bases left in between. The germline V gene encodes CDR1 MNHNS and CDR2 SASEGT. The CDR3 protein is CASSVGASDTQYF. CDR3 nucleotides: TGTGCCAGCAGTGTTGGGGCCTCAGATACGCAGTATTTT.

In its sample, this clonotype was seen a few times. This sequence joins TRBV5-4 and TRBJ2-7; D unclear. This CDR3 comprises 13 residues. The V gene lost 0 bases and the J gene lost 2 bases, with 6 bases spanning the gap. Germline loops: CDR1 SGHNT, CDR2 YYREEE (reference sequence). In DNA, the CDR3 is TGTGCCAGCAGCTTGGAGGCGACCTACGAGCAGTACTTC. Translation: CASSLEATYEQYF.

This clonotype was observed many times. The V call is TRBV7-3, the J call TRBJ2-3; D uncertain. The CDR3 has 16 amino acids. Between the trimmed V and J ends, which lost 3 bases and 5 bases, there was a span of 18 bases. Per the germline V gene, CDR1 is SGHTA and CDR2 is FQGTGA. Here the CDR3 reads CASSFSPVSKVDTQYF. In DNA, the CDR3 is TGTGCCAGCAGCTTTTCTCCGGTCTCGAAGGTAGATACGCAGTATTTT.

This clonotype was seen repeatedly, ten times or more. The chain combines TRBV2 with TRBJ1-3; D is undetermined. Germline V gene sequence: CDR1 SNHLY, CDR2 FYNNEI. Trimming shortened V by 4 bases and J by 0 bases, and 4 bases separated the two germline ends. The CDR3 contains 13 residues. The CDR3 region is CASSGGSGNTIYF. In nucleotides, the CDR3 is TGTGCCAGCAGTGGTGGCTCTGGAAACACCATATATTTT.

This clonotype was detected many times. DNA for the CDR3: TGCGCCAGCAGAGCAGGGGCCGGCTACGAGCAGTACTTC. Its protein product is CASRAGAGYEQYF. The rearrangement joins TRBV5-1 to TRBJ2-7; D possibly corresponds to TRBD1 (6 bases). The V end was cut by 5 bases, the J end by 3 bases, with 12 bases between. Germline CDR1 SGHRS, CDR2 YFSETQ. There are 13 residues in the CDR3.

The chain joins TRBV9 to TRBJ1-2; D is possibly TRBD1 (6 bases). The germline V and J ends were trimmed by 0 bases and 4 bases, with 16 bases remaining between them. The V gene's germline CDR1 is SGDLS and CDR2 YYNGEE. This CDR3 has 16 amino acids. The CDR3 sequence is CASSVGLGALSYGYTF. As DNA, the CDR3 is TGTGCCAGCAGCGTAGGGCTGGGGGCGCTGAGCTATGGCTACACCTTC.

This clonotype has ten or more counts. The chain employs TRBV18 and TRBJ2-1; 7 nucleotides match TRBD1. The CDR3 runs 14 residues. J gave up 6 bases and V 2 bases, and 4 bases lay outside the gene matches. The germline V gene has CDR1 KGHSH and CDR2 LQKENI. CDR3 region: CASSPRTGGNEQFF. CDR3 nucleotide sequence: TGTGCCAGCTCACCAAGGACAGGTGGCAATGAGCAGTTCTTC. The full variable domain, its missing parts supplied by reference TRBV18 and TRBJ2-1, is NAGVMQNPRHLVRRRGQEARLRCSPMKGHSHVYWYRQLPEEGLKFMVYLQKENIIDESGMPKERFSAEFPKEGPSILRIQQVVRGDSAAYFCASSPRTGGNEQFFGPGTRLTVL.